The TCR beta chain described here comes from a study of tumor-infiltrating lymphocytes in primary liver carcinoma. The wider study: Surgeons resected the patients' primary liver carcinomas. There were roughly 3.65 to 7.13 million productive TCRbeta reads per sample, a yield similar across tissue types. Study observations and caveats: Relative to tumor region pairs, the tumor-adjacent and tumor-blood pairs showed overlap that was lower. The 250 largest clones made up significantly more of tumor than blood repertoires (p = 0.039).

Researchers generated TCR beta cDNA from roughly 500 ng of total RNA, relying on a constant-region primer. ARM-PCR, slightly modified, supplied the TCR beta libraries through three nested multiplex PCR rounds. TRBV1-TRBV30 forward primers paired with a C-beta reverse primer drove the first two PCR rounds, about 9 cycles each. TCRdb used MiXCR to reprocess the multiplex PCR reads, holding one entry per CDR3 protein. The repertoire has 310,000 or so distinct CDR3 sequences, around 50% of them found once; the top ten carry about a sixth. Researchers drew blood RNA from unsorted whole blood and extracted germline DNA as well. Germline V gene lookup returns CDR1 SQVTM and CDR2 ANQGSEA. With 7 bases removed from V and 12 bases from J, the gap between germline ends came to 24 bases. CDR3 length: 13 residues. In the case of this clonotype: As yet, its antigen is unknown.

Sequencing was carried out using peripheral blood. The chain combines TRBV29-1 with TRBJ1-1; weak D call: TRBD1 (5 bases). This receptor was obtained from a woman aged 30 to 39 with primary liver carcinoma and hepatitis B virus infection. The CDR3 sequence is CSGTGRLNTETFF. CDR3 in DNA: TGCAGCGGGACGGGACGCTTGAACACAGAAACTTTCTTT.